These 7 T cell receptor beta chains were all obtained from the same sample, sequenced in a study of cytomegalovirus exposure and HLA in healthy donors. With 60 Vbeta and 13 Jbeta primers, the PCR was carried out. This table comes from immunoSEQ multiplex PCR, and its TCRdb copy is limited to in-frame clones, with some not included. The sample includes around 200,000 clones, 79% of them seen just once. Source material: PBMCs. Source of these receptors: a woman in her 30s in good health and CMV-seropositive.

The CDR3 region has the DNA TGTGCCAGCAGCCACTCCGACAGTAATCAGCCCCAGCATTTT. It yields the protein CASSHSDSNQPQHF. V is TRBV27 and J is TRBJ1-5, with D possibly matching TRBD1 (5 bases). Germline loops: CDR1 MNHEY, CDR2 SMNVEV (reference sequence). CDR3 length equals 14 residues. The V and J ends lost 6 bases and 4 bases respectively, with 13 bases between them.

CDR3 amino acids: CASSLRGEQYF. The CDR3, as DNA: TGTGCCAGCAGTTTACGAGGGGAGCAGTACTTC. The genes are TRBV28 and TRBJ2-7; perhaps TRBD2 as D (5 bases). CDR3 length: 11 residues. V lost 2 bases and J 7 bases, leaving 6 bases between the germline ends. Germline loops: CDR1 MDHEN, CDR2 SYDVKM.

The chain carries TRBV6-6 and TRBJ2-2; 10 bases line up with TRBD2. The V segment lost 7 bases and the J segment 5 bases; nucleotides outside the gene matches: 4. CDR3 size: 14 residues. CDR1 is MNHNY and CDR2 is SVGAGI in the germline V gene (reference sequence). The CDR3 protein is CASNLAGATGELFF. The CDR3 region has the DNA TGTGCCAGCAATCTAGCGGGGGCGACCGGGGAGCTGTTTTTT.

V and J are TRBV19 and TRBJ1-2, with D hard to call. The germline V gene encodes CDR1 LNHDA and CDR2 SQIVND (reference sequence). The CDR3 is made up of 12 amino acids. Between the trimmed V and J ends, which lost 3 bases and 4 bases, there was a span of 6 bases. The CDR3 DNA sequence: TGTGCCAGTAGTATCAGTCCCTATGGCTACACCTTC. Residues: CASSISPYGYTF.

The J gene is TRBJ2-3, the V gene TRBV27, with TRBD2 identical over 10 bases. There are 16 residues in the CDR3. Germline V gene data show CDR1 as MNHEY and CDR2 as SMNVEV (reference sequence). The J segment lost 2 bases and the V segment lost 6 bases, leaving 8 bases of the junction unmatched. The CDR3 DNA reads as TGTGCCAGCAGCCTATTCCTAGCGGGGGACACAGATACGCAGTATTTT. Translation: CASSLFLAGDTDTQYF.

In its sample, this clone was seen a few times. J is TRBJ2-3 and V is TRBV6-4; D remains ambiguous. Germline V gives CDR1 MRHNA, CDR2 SNTAGT. Trimming left V 4 bases short and J 2 bases short, with 7 bases between. The CDR3 sequence is 13 residues long. CDR3 in amino acids: CASSASVTDTQYF. The CDR3 DNA reads as TGTGCCAGCAGTGCGTCTGTCACAGATACGCAGTATTTT.

The chain combines TRBV4-3 with TRBJ1-1; 7 positions agree with TRBD1. Germline CDR1 LGHNA, CDR2 YSLEER. V gave up 4 bases and J gave up 1 base; unmatched junction bases: 9. This CDR3 is 16 amino acids long. This CDR3 is CASSLSTGTANTEAFF. Written as DNA, the CDR3 is TGCGCCAGCAGCCTAAGCACCGGGACAGCGAACACTGAAGCTTTCTTT.